This record looks at one TCR beta chain sequence and its context. The target antigen is unknown. This CDR3 spans 15 amino acids. Germline V lookup: CDR1 SGHDT, CDR2 YYEEEE. The trim removed 3 bases at V and 5 bases at J, leaving 9 bases unmatched. Time point noted: baseline, week 1 (first vaccination visit). Treatment: pre-vaccination baseline after standard-of-care therapy. The data were obtained in a study of a mutant IDH1 vaccine in newly diagnosed glioma. For the study at large: Treated patients, about 60% male and roughly 38% female, averaged about 40 years of age. Study-level points and caveats: Vaccination elicited immune responses in roughly 93% of patients. Changes to the top peripheral T cell clonotypes appeared unrelated to pseudoprogression.

Method: immunoSEQ multiplex PCR; TCRdb's copy keeps in-frame clones and lacks some. Counted here are about 69,000 clones, 86% occurring once; the ten biggest clones make up roughly 2.6%. This chain connects TRBV5-6 to TRBJ2-5, with TRBD2 matching 8 bases. The TCR was taken from a young man with glioma. The specimen was PBMCs, collected from a glioma patient treated with radiotherapy, temozolomide or both. In nucleotides, the CDR3 is TGTGCCAGCAGCTCACGGGGGGGCGACATGGAGACCCAGTACTTC. It yields the protein CASSSRGGDMETQYF.